This T cell receptor beta chain was captured by sequencing in a study of shared clonotypes between healthy human individuals. General study findings and limits: Exclusively blood specimens were collected; tissue repertoires likely differ.

The CDR3 spans 15 residues. V gave up 0 bases and J gave up 8 bases; unmatched junction bases: 3. The germline CDR1 and CDR2 sequences are SGHRS and YFSETQ. Points on this clone: Its matching antigen is unknown.

The table came from immunoSEQ multiplex PCR; TCRdb's copy has only in-frame clones and leaves some out. The table includes 600,000 to 800,000 clones, 55% to 75% detected once. The sequencing sample was made of memory CD4+ T cells sorted from blood. Subset defined: CD45RA-negative fraction. The clonotype originates from a young woman in good health. The rearrangement uses TRBV5-1 and TRBJ2-2; TRBD2 agrees at 11 bases. The CDR3: CASSLVLAGAGELFF. The DNA of the CDR3 is TGCGCCAGCAGCTTGGTACTAGCGGGAGCAGGGGAGCTGTTTTTT.